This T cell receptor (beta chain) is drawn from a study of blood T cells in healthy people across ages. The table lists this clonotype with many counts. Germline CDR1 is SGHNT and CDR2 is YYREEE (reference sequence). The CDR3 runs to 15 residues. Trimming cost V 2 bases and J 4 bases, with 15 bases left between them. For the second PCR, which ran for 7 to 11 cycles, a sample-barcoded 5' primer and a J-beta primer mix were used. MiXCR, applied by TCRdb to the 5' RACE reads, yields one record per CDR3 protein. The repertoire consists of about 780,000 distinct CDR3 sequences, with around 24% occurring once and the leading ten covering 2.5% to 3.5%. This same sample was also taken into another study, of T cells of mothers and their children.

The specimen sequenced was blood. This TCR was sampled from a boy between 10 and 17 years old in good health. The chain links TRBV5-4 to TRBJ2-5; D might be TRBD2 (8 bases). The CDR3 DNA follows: TGTGCCAGCAGCTTCAAGGGGGCGGGAGGAGAGACCCAGTACTTC. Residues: CASSFKGAGGETQYF.